These 14 T cell receptor beta chains share one sample of origin, sequenced in a study of shared clonotypes between healthy human individuals. Data came from immunoSEQ multiplex PCR; TCRdb stores just in-frame clones and leaves some out. The table has around 2.5 million clones, 93% seen once. Sample: naive CD4+ T cells from PBMCs. The subset denotes: CD45RA+ positively selected. The receptors were sampled from a man aged 18 to 29 in good health. Some clones in this sample may be carry-over from other donors' samples.

This chain joins TRBV7-3 and TRBJ2-2; the D gene could be TRBD1 or TRBD2 (5 bases each). V was shortened by 0 bases and J by 6 bases, with 14 bases between the two germline ends. CDR1 and CDR2 from the germline V gene are SGHTA and FQGTGA. The CDR3 covers 16 residues. The CDR3 reads CASSLTGDLRAGELFF. CDR3 coding DNA: TGTGCCAGCAGCTTAACAGGGGACCTCAGGGCCGGGGAGCTGTTTTTT.

V usage is TRBV9 and J usage is TRBJ2-4, with TRBD2 matching 9 bases. Germline CDR1 is SGDLS and CDR2 is YYNGEE. This CDR3 has 15 amino acids. V shed 0 bases, J shed 8 bases, and the junction held 6 bases outside the gene matches. This CDR3 reads CASSVGLAGWDIQYF. CDR3 bases: TGTGCCAGCAGCGTAGGGCTAGCGGGGTGGGACATTCAGTACTTC. The full variable domain, its missing parts supplied by reference TRBV9 and TRBJ2-4, is DSGVTQTPKHLITATGQRVTLRCSPRSGDLSVYWYQQSLDQGLQFLIQYYNGEERAKGNILERFSAQQFPDLHSELNLSSLELGDSALYFCASSVGLAGWDIQYFGAGTRLSVL.

Remarks on this clone: Other DNA sequences within the sample encode an identical CDR3. This rearrangement joins TRBV9 to TRBJ2-3; D is ambiguous. The germline V gene encodes CDR1 SGDLS and CDR2 YYNGEE. Trimming removed 3 bases from V and 6 bases from J, with 8 bases in between. The CDR3 totals 12 residues. The CDR3 DNA follows: TGTGCCAGCAGCGCACCCACCGATACGCAGTATTTT. Its protein product is CASSAPTDTQYF.

The chain recombines TRBV18 with TRBJ1-2, with D perhaps TRBD1 (6 bases). There are 17 residues in the CDR3. V dropped 3 bases and J dropped 0 bases, with 17 bases sitting between them. From germline, CDR1 is KGHSH and CDR2 LQKENI. The CDR3 DNA follows: TGTGCCAGCTCACCTCGTGGGGGGCGCGGGACTAACTATGGCTACACCTTC. This encodes CASSPRGGRGTNYGYTF.

The gene calls are TRBV7-8 and TRBJ1-1; no clear D. V lost 6 bases and J lost 0, with 11 bases in between. Germline V lookup: CDR1 SGHVS, CDR2 FQNEAQ. The CDR3 is 14 amino acids. The CDR3 DNA follows: TGTGCCAGCAGGCGTACAGTGATGAACACTGAAGCTTTCTTT. Protein sequence: CASRRTVMNTEAFF.

This chain uses TRBV19 with TRBJ2-1; D possibly corresponds to TRBD2 (6 bases). Germline V gives CDR1 LNHDA, CDR2 SQIVND (reference sequence). The CDR3 runs to 16 residues. Between the trimmed V and J ends, which lost 4 bases and 4 bases, there was a span of 17 bases. DNA for the CDR3: TGTGCCAGTAGTACCCTCGGGACGGGAGCTTACAATGAGCAGTTCTTC. Translated, it gives CASSTLGTGAYNEQFF. Complete variable domain (other parts from reference TRBV19 and TRBJ2-1): DGGITQSPKYLFRKEGQNVTLSCEQNLNHDAMYWYRQDPGQGLRLIYYSQIVNDFQKGDIAEGYSVSREKKESFPLTVTSAQKNPTAFYLCASSTLGTGAYNEQFFGPGTRLTVL.

CDR3 nucleotide sequence: TGTGCCAGCAGCAAAGAGGGGCAGGGAGGGCAGTTCTTC. It translates to CASSKEGQGGQFF. The chain carries TRBV21-1 and TRBJ2-1; TRBD2, as called in the table, went unchecked against the DNA. TRBV21-1 is described as a pseudogene. The CDR3 sequence is 13 residues long.

This chain joins TRBV5-4 and TRBJ2-3; D may be TRBD1 or TRBD2 (5 bases each). There are 17 residues in the CDR3. V shed 6 bases and J shed 7 bases, with 27 bases lying between them. The germline V gene encodes CDR1 SGHNT and CDR2 YYREEE (reference sequence). The chain's CDR3 is CASTPDRTNRGVNTQYF. For the CDR3, the DNA is TGTGCCAGCACCCCCGACAGAACCAATCGAGGGGTGAATACGCAGTATTTT.

The CDR3 region is CASSFRPDSYEQYF. CDR3 bases: TGCGCCAGCAGCTTCCGGCCGGACTCCTACGAGCAGTACTTC. The chain recombines TRBV5-1 with TRBJ2-7; D ambiguous. V lost 2 bases, J lost 0 bases, and 9 bases lay in between. This CDR3 contains 14 residues. CDR1 is SGHRS, CDR2 YFSETQ, per germline.

This chain uses TRBV10-3 with TRBJ2-1; TRBD2 agrees at 7 bases. Per the germline V gene, CDR1 is ENHRY and CDR2 is SYGVKD. Trimming at V came to 10 bases and at J to 15 bases, leaving 18 bases not matched to a gene. The CDR3 covers 13 residues. CDR3 in amino acids: CATGVEGGLGRFF. The CDR3 DNA reads as TGTGCCACCGGGGTCGAGGGCGGACTAGGTCGGTTCTTC.

V gene TRBV18 combines with J gene TRBJ2-7; no definite D call. Deletions cut 1 base from V and 2 bases from J, with 9 bases between. The germline V gene has CDR1 KGHSH and CDR2 LQKENI. This CDR3 has 14 residues. The chain's CDR3 is CASSPQKGPYEQYF. In DNA, the CDR3 is TGTGCCAGCTCACCACAAAAAGGTCCCTACGAGCAGTACTTC. Combining the CDR3 with reference TRBV18 and TRBJ2-7 gives the whole variable domain NAGVMQNPRHLVRRRGQEARLRCSPMKGHSHVYWYRQLPEEGLKFMVYLQKENIIDESGMPKERFSAEFPKEGPSILRIQQVVRGDSAAYFCASSPQKGPYEQYFGPGTRLTVT.

This chain joins TRBV25-1 and TRBJ2-4, with a possible D match to TRBD2 (6 bases). This CDR3 comprises 14 residues. Trimming shortened V by 6 bases and J by 0 bases, and 9 bases separated the two germline ends. Per the germline V gene, CDR1 is MGHDK and CDR2 is SYGVNS. The CDR3 DNA reads TGTGCCAGCAGCGGGCGGGGAGCCAAAAACATTCAGTACTTC. Residues: CASSGRGAKNIQYF. Complete variable domain (other parts from reference TRBV25-1 and TRBJ2-4): EADIYQTPRYLVIGTGKKITLECSQTMGHDKMYWYQQDPGMELHLIHYSYGVNSTEKGDLSSESTVSRIRTEHFPLTLESARPSHTSQYLCASSGRGAKNIQYFGAGTRLSVL.

For this clone: The sample carries other DNA sequences with the same CDR3. The chain is built from TRBV27 and TRBJ2-5; D gene ambiguous. V lost 4 bases and J 5 bases, leaving 5 bases between the germline ends. The CDR3 runs to 11 residues. Germline V gives CDR1 MNHEY, CDR2 SMNVEV (reference sequence). CDR3 residues: CASSSGETQYF. Here the CDR3 DNA reads TGTGCCAGCAGTTCGGGCGAGACCCAGTACTTC.

On this clone itself: This same CDR3 is encoded by further DNA sequences in the sample. The chain couples TRBV9 to TRBJ2-2; no clear D gene. CDR1 is SGDLS, CDR2 YYNGEE, per germline. The CDR3 is 12 amino acids. Trimming shortened V by 2 bases and J by 5 bases, and 4 bases separated the two germline ends. The CDR3, as DNA: TGTGCCAGCAGCGTTGGAACCGGGGAGCTGTTTTTT. Translated: CASSVGTGELFF.